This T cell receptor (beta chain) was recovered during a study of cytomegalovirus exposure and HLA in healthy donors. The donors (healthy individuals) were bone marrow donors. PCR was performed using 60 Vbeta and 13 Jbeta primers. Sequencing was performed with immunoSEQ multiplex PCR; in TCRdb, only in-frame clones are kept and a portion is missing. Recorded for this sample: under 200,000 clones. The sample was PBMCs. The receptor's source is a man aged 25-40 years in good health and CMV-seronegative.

CDR3 sequence: CATQQGPDQPQHF. The DNA for the CDR3 is TGTGCAACACAACAGGGGCCGGATCAGCCCCAGCATTTT. The chain joins TRBV2 to TRBJ1-5; 7 nucleotides agree with TRBD1. The germline V gene encodes CDR1 SNHLY and CDR2 FYNNEI. CDR3 size: 13 residues.